A single sample is the source of the 24 T cell receptor beta chains below, sequenced in a study of blood T cell repertoires in COVID-19 (dated by TCRdb to between 2020 and 2021). Receptor libraries were prepared by the immunoSEQ multiplex PCR assay. TCRdb took over this immuneACCESS table, retaining in-frame rearrangements with V and J assigned. Such tables are incomplete; in checked studies, under half of the missing clones stem from an unresolved V gene, and the remainder is unexplained. The sample has approximately 350,000 clones on record, 89% of them singletons. 0.95% to 1.5% of the sample goes to the ten largest clones. Sequencing was performed on peripheral blood. These receptors all come from a man in his forties with acute or convalescent COVID-19.

V is TRBV29-1 and J is TRBJ1-2; no firm D call. The germline V gene has CDR1 SQVTM and CDR2 ANQGSEA. CDR3 length: 11 amino acids. Trimming took off 8 bases at V and 8 bases at J, with 15 bases between the two ends. Here the CDR3 DNA reads TGCAGCTCACAACGATCGGAGGGCTACACCTTC. Translating it yields CSSQRSEGYTF.

The chain has TRBV5-1 and TRBJ1-2; a possible D gene is TRBD1 (6 bases). This CDR3 spans 16 amino acids. From germline, CDR1 is SGHRS and CDR2 YFSETQ. Trimming removed 4 bases from V and 2 bases from J, with 18 bases in between. In DNA form, the CDR3 reads TGCGCCAGCAGCCCGACAGGTGCCCGACTAAACTATGGCTACACCTTC. It encodes CASSPTGARLNYGYTF.

This chain connects TRBV28 to TRBJ1-4; D perhaps matches TRBD1 (6 bases). V was cut by 6 bases and J by 10 bases, with 12 bases left in between. CDR3 length: 12 residues. Germline V gives CDR1 MDHEN, CDR2 SYDVKM. CDR3 coding DNA: TGTGCCAGCAGCTTCGGGGGGCCAAAACTGTTTTTT. Amino acid sequence: CASSFGGPKLFF.

This sequence joins TRBV5-1 and TRBJ2-5; D is ambiguous. V shed 5 bases and J shed 5 bases, with 16 bases lying between them. Germline CDR1 SGHRS, CDR2 YFSETQ. The CDR3 is 14 amino acids. CDR3 sequence (DNA): TGCGCCAGCAGATCGCGACATAATCAGGAGACCCAGTACTTC. It codes for CASRSRHNQETQYF.

The J gene is TRBJ2-3, the V gene TRBV2, with TRBD1 identical over 9 bases. CDR1 is SNHLY, CDR2 FYNNEI, per germline. J gave up 5 bases and V 6 bases, and 6 bases lay outside the gene matches. This CDR3 is 14 amino acids long. The CDR3 DNA is TGTGCCAGCAGCAGGACAGGGGTGGAAGATACGCAGTATTTT. Amino acid sequence: CASSRTGVEDTQYF.

The genes are TRBV11-3 and TRBJ1-6; TRBD1 aligns across 7 bases. The J segment lost 8 bases and the V segment lost 3 bases, leaving 4 bases of the junction unmatched. From germline, CDR1 is SGHNT and CDR2 YENEEA. This CDR3 contains 14 residues. DNA of the CDR3: TGTGCCAGCAGCTTGCAGGGGGGAGATTCACCCCTCCACTTT. Encoded protein: CASSLQGGDSPLHF.

The V and J genes are TRBV21-1 and TRBJ2-1; the D call TRBD1 from the table was never checked on the DNA. TRBV21-1 corresponds to a pseudogene. CDR3 size: 14 residues. The CDR3 DNA reads TGTGCCAGCAGCAAAGGCCACAGGGAAAATGAGCAGTTCTTC. This gives the protein CASSKGHRENEQFF.

This clone was observed a few times. The V call is TRBV4-3, the J call TRBJ2-7; D unclear. The CDR3 extends over 13 amino acids. Germline V CDR1 and CDR2: LGHNA, YSLEER. V was clipped by 0 bases and J by 5 bases, with 8 bases between them. As DNA, the CDR3 is TGCGCCAGCAGCCAAGATTTTCTTGACGAGCAGTACTTC. This encodes CASSQDFLDEQYF.

The chain recombines TRBV28 with TRBJ1-6, with TRBD1 identical over 9 bases. The CDR3 spans 14 residues. The V and J ends lost 8 bases and 8 bases, in that order; junction bases with no gene match: 7. Germline CDR1 and CDR2: MDHEN and SYDVKM. The CDR3 coding sequence is TGTGCCAGCGGTCCGGGACAGGGCGATTCACCCCTCCACTTT. Protein: CASGPGQGDSPLHF.

The V gene is TRBV30, the J gene TRBJ1-5; D unresolved. CDR1 and CDR2 (germline): GTSNPN, SVGIG (reference sequence). V lost 3 bases and J lost 6, with 12 bases in between. The CDR3 has 13 residues. The CDR3 sequence is CAWSRREGQPQHF. In DNA, the CDR3 is TGTGCCTGGAGCCGGAGGGAGGGTCAGCCCCAGCATTTT. Looking up the rest from reference TRBV30 and TRBJ1-5 gives the full variable domain: SQTIHQWPATLVQPVGSPLSLECTVEGTSNPNLYWYRQAAGRGLQLLFYSVGIGQISSEVPQNLSASRPQDRQFILSSKKLLLSDSGFYLCAWSRREGQPQHFGDGTRLSIL.

This clone was seen a few times. The gene calls are TRBV7-8 and TRBJ1-3; D is perhaps TRBD1 (5 bases). The ends were cut back, 2 bases at V and 8 bases at J, with 16 bases in the middle. Germline-derived CDR1 and CDR2 are SGHVS and FQNEAQ. The CDR3 spans 15 residues. CDR3 nucleotide sequence: TGTGCCAGCAGCTTATTCTCCAGGGTCGGACACACCATATATTTT. Amino acid sequence: CASSLFSRVGHTIYF.

The CDR3 DNA reads as TGTGCCAGCAGCTTGTCAGGTGCCGTGTACGAAAAACTGTTTTTT. This encodes CASSLSGAVYEKLFF. The V and J genes are TRBV5-6 and TRBJ1-4, with D uncertain. Trimming removed 1 base at V and 8 bases at J, with 15 bases between. Germline-derived CDR1 and CDR2 are SGHDT and YYEEEE. This CDR3 has 15 amino acids.

The chain uses TRBV19 and TRBJ2-1, with D possibly TRBD2 on 6 matching bases. Trimming took off 2 bases at V and 2 bases at J, with 10 bases between the two ends. The CDR3 consists of 15 residues. Germline CDR1 and CDR2: LNHDA and SQIVND (reference sequence). CDR3 DNA: TGTGCCAGTAGTATACCTAGCGAGGCCTACAATGAGCAGTTCTTC. Protein sequence: CASSIPSEAYNEQFF.

The rearrangement links TRBV19 to TRBJ2-7, with 9 bases lining up with TRBD2. Losses at the gene ends were 6 bases for V and 0 bases for J; bases not matched to a gene: 6. CDR1 is LNHDA and CDR2 is SQIVND in the germline V gene (reference sequence). This CDR3 is 15 amino acids long. Written as DNA, the CDR3 is TGTGCCAGTAGCCGACTAGCGGTGGGCTCCTACGAGCAGTACTTC. Translated, it gives CASSRLAVGSYEQYF.

The genes are TRBV6-4 and TRBJ1-2, with D tentatively TRBD1 (6 bases). The germline V and J ends were trimmed by 2 bases and 7 bases, with 14 bases remaining between them. CDR1 and CDR2 (germline): MRHNA, SNTAGT. The CDR3 totals 14 residues. The DNA for the CDR3 is TGTGCCAGCAGTGACGGGGGGGCGCGTCCTGGCTACACCTTC. Translated: CASSDGGARPGYTF.

V is TRBV4-1 and J is TRBJ2-3; TRBD2 agrees at 12 bases. V gave up 2 bases and J gave up 5 bases; unmatched junction bases: 14. CDR1 is MGHRA and CDR2 is YSYEKL in the germline V gene. CDR3 length: 19 residues. The CDR3 reads CASSQFRLAGAVEKDTQYF. DNA of the CDR3: TGCGCCAGCAGCCAATTCCGACTAGCGGGAGCAGTGGAAAAAGATACGCAGTATTTT.

The V call is TRBV2, the J call TRBJ2-7; 7 nucleotides line up with TRBD1. From germline, CDR1 is SNHLY and CDR2 FYNNEI. The trim removed 7 bases at V and 1 base at J, leaving 7 bases unmatched. CDR3 length: 14 residues. The CDR3 DNA sequence: TGTGCCAGCACCATGACAGGGCAATCCTACGAGCAGTACTTC. Amino acids: CASTMTGQSYEQYF.

V usage is TRBV3-1 (or the pseudogene TRBV3-2) and J usage is TRBJ2-7, with 10 nucleotides matching TRBD1. This CDR3 has 16 residues. Looked up from germline, CDR1 is LGHDT and CDR2 is YNNKEL (reference sequence). V lost 4 bases to trimming and J lost 3 bases; unmatched junction nucleotides: 9. This chain's CDR3 is CASSPGDRGEFYEQYF. CDR3 coding DNA: TGTGCCAGCAGCCCCGGGGACAGGGGTGAATTCTACGAGCAGTACTTC.

The chain combines TRBV5-1 with TRBJ2-6; no clear D. The V gene lost 4 bases and the J gene lost 1 base, with 9 bases spanning the gap. CDR3 length: 15 residues. CDR1 is SGHRS and CDR2 is YFSETQ in the germline V gene. The CDR3 loop is CASSPFRSGANVLTF. CDR3 coding DNA: TGCGCCAGCAGCCCCTTCAGGTCTGGGGCCAACGTCCTGACTTTC.

The chain has TRBV27 and TRBJ1-3; 9 bases are a match to TRBD1. J was trimmed by 3 bases and V by 6 bases; bases with no gene match: 6. The CDR3 is 15 amino acids. Germline V gene sequence: CDR1 MNHEY, CDR2 SMNVEV (reference sequence). The CDR3 spells CASSSGTGIGNTIYF. CDR3 nucleotides: TGTGCCAGCAGCTCCGGGACAGGGATTGGAAACACCATATATTTT.

This clone was counted a single time. The CDR3 DNA follows: TGCGCCAGCAGCTTGAGGTCTAGCGGGATCAGCACAGATACGCAGTATTTT. This gives the protein CASSLRSSGISTDTQYF. The rearrangement uses TRBV5-1 and TRBJ2-3, with 9 bases matching TRBD2. V lost 1 base and J lost 0; bases outside the gene matches: 6. CDR3 length: 17 residues. The germline V gene encodes CDR1 SGHRS and CDR2 YFSETQ.

The J gene is TRBJ1-2, the V gene TRBV28, with 9 positions matching TRBD1. The germline V gene encodes CDR1 MDHEN and CDR2 SYDVKM. V lost 5 bases and J lost 4; bases outside the gene matches: 11. The CDR3 length is 16 residues. The CDR3 bases are TGTGCCAGCAGTGCCGAGCCTGGACAGGGGACCTATGGCTACACCTTC. This gives the protein CASSAEPGQGTYGYTF.

The chain recombines TRBV5-4 with TRBJ2-1, with D tentatively TRBD2 (6 bases). The CDR3 consists of 15 residues. Trimming cost V 4 bases and J 4 bases, with 15 bases left between them. Germline V gene sequence: CDR1 SGHNT, CDR2 YYREEE (reference sequence). The CDR3 coding sequence is TGTGCCAGCAGCCCATCTGCCGGGAGTTACAATGAGCAGTTCTTC. It codes for CASSPSAGSYNEQFF.

The CDR3 DNA sequence: TGTGCCATCAGCGATCGAGGTAGACAGGGATTGGGCACTGAAGCTTTCTTT. Encoded protein: CAISDRGRQGLGTEAFF. The gene calls are TRBV10-3 and TRBJ1-1; 7 nucleotides line up with TRBD1. Germline V lookup: CDR1 ENHRY, CDR2 SYGVKD. CDR3 length equals 17 residues. The V and J ends lost 6 bases and 4 bases, in that order; junction bases with no gene match: 17.